This TCR beta chain stems from a study of brain T cells in children with intractable seizures. General study findings and limits: Absence of clones before surgery may stem from lower sequencing depth.

Generated by immunoSEQ multiplex PCR, the TCRdb table keeps only in-frame clones and is missing some. This table holds about 320,000 clones, nearly 95% found once. V was pared by 1 base and J by 1 base, with 7 bases between. The CDR3 loop spans 14 amino acids. CDR1 LGHNA and CDR2 YNFKEQ come from the germline V gene. The sample's time point: blood from clinic visit 5 months post-surgery; TSC patient then seizure free. At least one anti-epileptic drug was given before surgery. Note on this clone: Its specificity is unknown.

The TCR comes from a boy less than two years old with tuberous sclerosis and intractable seizures. The material sequenced was peripheral blood, taken roughly 5 months after surgery. V usage is TRBV4-2 and J usage is TRBJ1-1; D is unclear. The CDR3 loop is CASSQAGRNTEAFF. The CDR3, as DNA: TGTGCCAGCAGCCAAGCGGGCCGGAACACTGAAGCTTTCTTT.